This entry lists 14 T cell receptor beta chains sequenced from one sample in a study of blood T cells in healthy people across ages. Primed by a sample-barcoded 5' primer and a J-beta primer mix, a second PCR proceeded for 7 to 11 cycles. Each CDR3 protein is one row after TCRdb ran MiXCR on the 5' RACE reads. The top ten hold 15% of the sample, which has 630,000 or so distinct CDR3 sequences, 32% seen once. Sample: blood. The origin of the receptors is a woman aged 80 or over in good health.

A note on this clonotype: A read error may be the cause here, since a much bigger clone is one base away. J is TRBJ2-7 and V is TRBV12-3 or TRBV12-4; no firm D call. The CDR3 extends over 9 amino acids. Trimming took 8 bases from V and 12 from J, leaving 11 bases between them. The CDR3 reads CASGEIRYF. The CDR3 DNA reads TGTGCCAGCGGGGAAATCCGGTACTTC.

This clonotype has a handful of counts. This clone may be a read error of a much larger clone one base away. The V gene is TRBV3-1, the J gene TRBJ2-3, with 8 bases identical to TRBD2. The germline V gene encodes CDR1 LGHDT and CDR2 YNNKEL (reference sequence). This CDR3 comprises 15 residues. The CDR3 loop reads CASTQGRGGLDAQYF. CDR3 DNA sequence: TGTGCCAGCACCCAAGGTCGGGGGGGCCTCGATGCGCAGTATTTT.

At least ten counts were recorded for this clonotype. The chain uses TRBV4-2 and TRBJ2-1; weak D call: TRBD1 (5 bases). The CDR3 is 16 residues long. V shed 0 bases and J shed 3 bases, with 12 bases lying between them. Germline CDR1 reads LGHNA; CDR2 reads YNFKEQ. CDR3 nucleotide sequence: TGTGCCAGCAGCCAAGAATTGTCAGGGATCTACAATGAGCAGTTCTTC. Amino acids: CASSQELSGIYNEQFF.

V usage is TRBV19 and J usage is TRBJ1-2; D is unresolved. Per germline, CDR1 LNHDA and CDR2 SQIVND (reference sequence). V lost 5 bases, J lost 7 bases, and 23 bases lay in between. The CDR3 extends over 16 amino acids. This chain's CDR3 is CASSPQIVETKSGYTF. The CDR3 nucleotides are TGTGCCAGTAGTCCCCAGATCGTCGAGACAAAAAGTGGCTACACCTTC.

At least ten counts were recorded for this clonotype. This chain links TRBV7-2 with TRBJ1-5; no clear D gene. With 5 bases removed from V and 2 bases from J, the gap between germline ends came to 7 bases. The V gene's germline CDR1 is SGHTA and CDR2 FQGNSA. This CDR3 contains 13 residues. The CDR3 coding sequence is TGTGCCAGCAGCCGACCTGGCAATCAGCCCCAGCATTTT. Amino acid sequence: CASSRPGNQPQHF.

In regard to this clonotype: A much larger clone lies a single base off, so this may be a read error. This chain uses TRBV2 with TRBJ2-5; D might be TRBD1 (5 bases). This CDR3 is 11 amino acids long. Trimming took 2 bases from V and 12 from J, leaving 10 bases between them. Germline CDR1 and CDR2: SNHLY and FYNNEI. The CDR3 region has the DNA TGTGCCAGCAGTGAATTCCAACAGGAGTACTTC. Protein sequence: CASSEFQQEYF.

A remark on this clonotype: One end of the junction does not line up with germline, which may come from a read error. This chain joins TRBV7-2 and TRBJ1-3; D perhaps matches TRBD1 (6 bases). CDR1 and CDR2 (germline): SGHTA, FQGNSA. This CDR3 is 16 amino acids long. The CDR3 DNA reads as TGTGCCAGCTGCTTAGCGTCAGGGGACTCTGGAAACACCATATATTTT. This codes for CASCLASGDSGNTIYF.

In its sample, this clonotype was seen many times. A single base separates this from a much larger clone, so it may be a read error. This chain links TRBV9 with TRBJ2-5; D unresolved. The CDR3 is 13 residues long. CDR1 and CDR2 from the germline V gene are SGDLS and YYNGEE. Trimming left V 3 bases short and J 11 bases short, with 17 bases between. CDR3 nucleotides: TGTGCCAGCAGCGCTCAACCCCCCATGGGGCAGTACTTC. Its translation is CASSAQPPMGQYF.

To note about this clonotype: This clone may be a read error of a much larger clone one base away. V usage is TRBV7-9 and J usage is TRBJ2-5; 7 bases map to TRBD2. The CDR3 spans 14 residues. The V segment lost 4 bases and the J segment 5 bases; nucleotides outside the gene matches: 7. Germline assignment: CDR1 SEHNR and CDR2 FQNEAQ (reference sequence). This CDR3 reads CASSSYGEGETQYF. CDR3 in DNA: TGTGCCAGCAGCTCCTACGGGGAGGGGGAGACCCAGTACTTC.

In its sample, this clonotype was seen many times. The V and J genes are TRBV6-5 and TRBJ1-5; D is unclear. The CDR3 is made up of 16 amino acids. Germline values: CDR1 MNHEY, CDR2 SVGAGI. Trimming pared 10 bases from V and 0 bases from J, leaving 19 bases between. The DNA for the CDR3 is TGTGCCACCTCCCCCTCAAGTGGCAATAGCAATCAGCCCCAGCATTTT. Encoded protein: CATSPSSGNSNQPQHF.

This clonotype appeared a few times. One end of the junction is discordant with germline, which a read error may explain. The chain combines TRBV7-9 with TRBJ2-7; 8 positions agree with TRBD1. The CDR3 has 14 residues. The germline CDR1 and CDR2 sequences are SEHNR and FQNEAQ (reference sequence). In DNA form, the CDR3 reads TGTACCAGCAGCGCCGGGACAGGATCGTACGAGCAGTACTTC. Translation gives CTSSAGTGSYEQYF.

There are a few counts of this clonotype. The chain joins TRBV7-9 to TRBJ2-7; D may be TRBD2 (6 bases). From germline, CDR1 is SEHNR and CDR2 FQNEAQ (reference sequence). Trimming pared 2 bases from V and 0 bases from J, leaving 14 bases between. CDR3 length: 16 amino acids. DNA of the CDR3: TGTGCCAGCAGCTTATTAGCCGGGAGTCGCTCCTACGAGCAGTACTTC. Residues: CASSLLAGSRSYEQYF.

This clonotype was seen a handful of times. This clone may be a read error of a much larger clone one base away. The V gene is TRBV7-2, the J gene TRBJ2-1; tentative D call: TRBD1 (5 bases). Near its end, the DNA agrees better with TRBJ2-7, so the J call may be wrong. The germline gives CDR1 SGHTA, CDR2 FQGNSA. The CDR3 runs to 15 residues. CDR3 protein: CASSLGTQSYNEQYF. CDR3 nucleotides: TGTGCCAGCAGCTTAGGGACACAATCCTACAATGAGCAGTACTTC.

This clonotype has only a few counts. A single base separates this from a much larger clone, so it may be a read error. This sequence joins TRBV21-1 and TRBJ2-4. TRBV21-1 is recorded as a pseudogene. This CDR3 comprises 16 residues. CDR3 in DNA: TGTGCCAGCAGCAAAGGGCAGCGTGGGTCAAAAAACATTCGGTACTTC. It specifies CASSKGQRGSKNIRYF.